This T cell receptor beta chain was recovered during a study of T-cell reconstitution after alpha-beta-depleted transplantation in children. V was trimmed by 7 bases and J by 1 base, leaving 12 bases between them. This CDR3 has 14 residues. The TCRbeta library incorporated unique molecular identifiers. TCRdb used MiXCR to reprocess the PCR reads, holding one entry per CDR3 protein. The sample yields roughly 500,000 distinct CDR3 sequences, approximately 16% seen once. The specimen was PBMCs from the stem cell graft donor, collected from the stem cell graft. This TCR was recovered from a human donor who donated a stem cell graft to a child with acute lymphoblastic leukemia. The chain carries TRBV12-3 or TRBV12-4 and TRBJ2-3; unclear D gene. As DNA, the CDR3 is TGTGCCAGCACCGGCCGGCGCCGCACAGATACGCAGTATTTT. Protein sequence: CASTGRRRTDTQYF.